This T cell receptor beta chain was captured by sequencing in a study of cytomegalovirus exposure and HLA in healthy donors. The study ran its PCR with 60 Vbeta and 13 Jbeta primers. Profiling relied on immunoSEQ multiplex PCR, and the TCRdb table lists in-frame clones only, not all of them. The repertoire holds 90,000 to 120,000 clones, with 70% to 85% as singletons. CDR3 length: 15 residues. Germline V gene data show CDR1 as KGHSH and CDR2 as LQKENI. Trimming at V came to 2 bases and at J to 3 bases, leaving 3 bases not matched to a gene. Sequencing was done on a sample of PBMCs. The clonotype comes from a male donor in good health and CMV-seronegative. The chain combines TRBV18 with TRBJ2-7, with 11 nucleotides matching TRBD2. As DNA, the CDR3 is TGTGCCAGCTCACCAAAAACTAGCGGGAGCTACGAGCAGTACTTC. Protein product: CASSPKTSGSYEQYF.